The 4 T cell receptor beta chains listed next were all sequenced from one sample in a study of OX40 agonist ivuxolimab in advanced cancers. Library preparation employed the immunoSEQ multiplex PCR assay. This is the immuneACCESS table as TCRdb keeps it, with only in-frame sequences that have V and J called. A part of the clones is gone; compared with another copy, unresolved V genes explain less than half, and the rest is unexplained. This sample holds around 59,000 clones; around 89% were observed only once. The ten largest clones capture roughly an eighth of the sample. The sequencing used CD4+ or CD8+ T cells sorted from blood, collected in a trial of the OX40 agonist ivuxolimab. These receptors all come from an adult with an advanced solid tumor such as melanoma, head and neck, liver or kidney cancer.

This chain links TRBV2 with TRBJ2-4; 13 bases agree with TRBD2. Per germline, CDR1 SNHLY and CDR2 FYNNEI. V shed 4 bases and J 6 bases; nucleotides not matched to a gene: 6. The CDR3 covers 16 residues. Written as DNA, the CDR3 is TGTGCCAGCAGTGTCGGACTAGCGGGAGTTCGAAACATTCAGTACTTC. This codes for CASSVGLAGVRNIQYF.

This clone turned up a few times. The V call is TRBV27, the J call TRBJ1-5; D gene unclear. The CDR3 consists of 14 residues. Trimming removed 6 bases at V and 2 bases at J, with 11 bases between. Germline CDR1 reads MNHEY; CDR2 reads SMNVEV (reference sequence). CDR3 sequence: CASSLNLGNQPQHF. In DNA form, the CDR3 reads TGTGCCAGCAGCCTTAACCTAGGCAATCAGCCCCAGCATTTT.

J is TRBJ1-2 and V is TRBV5-6, with D possibly matching TRBD1 (5 bases). Germline CDR1 is SGHDT and CDR2 is YYEEEE. V gave up 0 bases and J gave up 4 bases, with 19 bases separating them. CDR3 length: 17 amino acids. CDR3 sequence: CASSLVAGSGSGYGYTF. In DNA, the CDR3 is TGTGCCAGCAGCTTGGTGGCCGGATCAGGGAGCGGCTATGGCTACACCTTC.

In DNA form, the CDR3 reads TGCGCCAGCAGCCTAGCGGGGATAAGTTACAATGAGCAGTTCTTC. Protein: CASSLAGISYNEQFF. The chain joins TRBV4-1 to TRBJ2-1; TRBD2 aligns across 8 bases. The CDR3 spans 15 residues. V lost 4 bases and J lost 4; bases outside the gene matches: 6. Germline V gene data show CDR1 as MGHRA and CDR2 as YSYEKL.